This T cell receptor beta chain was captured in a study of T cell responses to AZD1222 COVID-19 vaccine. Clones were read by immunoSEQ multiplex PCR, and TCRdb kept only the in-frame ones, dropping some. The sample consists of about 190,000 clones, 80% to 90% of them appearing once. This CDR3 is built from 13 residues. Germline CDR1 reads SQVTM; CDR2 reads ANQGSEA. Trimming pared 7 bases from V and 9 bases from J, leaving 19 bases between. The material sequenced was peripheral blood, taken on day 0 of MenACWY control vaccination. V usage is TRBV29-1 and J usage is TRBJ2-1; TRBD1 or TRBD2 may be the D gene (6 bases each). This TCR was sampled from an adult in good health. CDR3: CSAPGAVGGEQFF. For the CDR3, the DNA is TGCAGCGCCCCGGGGGCGGTGGGCGGTGAGCAGTTCTTC.